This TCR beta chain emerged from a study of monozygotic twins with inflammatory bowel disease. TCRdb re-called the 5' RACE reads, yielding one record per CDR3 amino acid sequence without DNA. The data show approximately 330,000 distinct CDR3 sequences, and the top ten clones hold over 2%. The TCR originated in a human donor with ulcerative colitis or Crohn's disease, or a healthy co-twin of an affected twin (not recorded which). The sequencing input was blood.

The CDR3 protein is CASSLDASQYF. This rearrangement joins TRBV6-6 to TRBJ2-5. Looked up from germline, CDR1 is MNHNY and CDR2 is SVGAGI (reference sequence). CDR3 size: 11 residues.